This T cell receptor (beta chain) was captured by sequencing in a study of a mutant IDH1 vaccine in newly diagnosed glioma. Study overall: Previous care, which was radiotherapy, temozolomide, or both, most often involved both. Notes on the study in general: It seemed that pseudoprogression was not linked to changes in the top peripheral T cell clonotypes.

The method was immunoSEQ multiplex PCR; TCRdb's version includes in-frame clones alone and lacks a portion of them. This table holds roughly 60,000 clones, around 80% found once. V was pared by 3 bases and J by 3 bases, with 7 bases of the junction left unmatched. This CDR3 region has 16 residues. The germline V gene encodes CDR1 SGDLS and CDR2 YYNGEE. Time point given: week 5, during vaccination. The vaccine gave 300 ug of a 20-mer mutant IDH1 peptide subcutaneously per dose. Worth noting for this clone: What it recognizes is unknown.

The TCR was taken from a woman between 45 and 65 years old with glioma. The specimen was PBMCs, collected from a glioma patient whose treatment included an IDH1 peptide vaccine. This chain joins TRBV9 and TRBJ2-3, with 10 bases matching TRBD2. The CDR3 DNA reads TGTGCCAGCAGCGGCATAAGCGGGGGGGCAACAGATACGCAGTATTTT. This encodes CASSGISGGATDTQYF.